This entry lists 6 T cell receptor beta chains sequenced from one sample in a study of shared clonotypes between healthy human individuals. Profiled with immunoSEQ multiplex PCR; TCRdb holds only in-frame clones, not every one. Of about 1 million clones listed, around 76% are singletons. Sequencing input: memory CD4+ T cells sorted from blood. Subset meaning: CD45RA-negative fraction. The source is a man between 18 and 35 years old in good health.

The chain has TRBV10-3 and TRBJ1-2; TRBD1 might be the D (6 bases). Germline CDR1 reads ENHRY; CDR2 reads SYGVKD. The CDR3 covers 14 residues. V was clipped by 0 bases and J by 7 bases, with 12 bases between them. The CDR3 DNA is TGTGCCATCAGTGAGTCCGGGGGCGCGGGTGGCTACACCTTC. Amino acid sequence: CAISESGGAGGYTF.

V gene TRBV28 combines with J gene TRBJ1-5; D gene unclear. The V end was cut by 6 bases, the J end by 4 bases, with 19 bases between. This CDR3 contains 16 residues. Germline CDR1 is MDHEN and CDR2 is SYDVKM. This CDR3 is CASRYPAGGRNQPQHF. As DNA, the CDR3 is TGTGCCAGCAGATATCCCGCTGGCGGGCGGAATCAGCCCCAGCATTTT.

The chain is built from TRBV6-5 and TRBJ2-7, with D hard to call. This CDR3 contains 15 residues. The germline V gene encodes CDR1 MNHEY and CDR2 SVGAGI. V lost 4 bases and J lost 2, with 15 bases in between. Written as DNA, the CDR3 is TGTGCCAGCAGTTTGCGAGACACACCACCCTACGAGCAGTACTTC. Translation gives CASSLRDTPPYEQYF.

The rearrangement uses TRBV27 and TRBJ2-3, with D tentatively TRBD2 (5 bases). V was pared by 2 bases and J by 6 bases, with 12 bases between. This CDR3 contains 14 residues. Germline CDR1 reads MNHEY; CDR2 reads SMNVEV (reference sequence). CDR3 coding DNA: TGTGCCAGCAGTTTACGGGGAACCATGGATACGCAGTATTTT. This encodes CASSLRGTMDTQYF.

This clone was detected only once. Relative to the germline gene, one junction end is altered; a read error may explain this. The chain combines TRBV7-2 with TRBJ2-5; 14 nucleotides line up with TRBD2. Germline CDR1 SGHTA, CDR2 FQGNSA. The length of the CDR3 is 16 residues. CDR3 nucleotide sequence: TGTGCCAACAGCCTCTCTGGACTAGCGGGAGGAGAGACCCAGTACTTC. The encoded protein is CANSLSGLAGGETQYF.

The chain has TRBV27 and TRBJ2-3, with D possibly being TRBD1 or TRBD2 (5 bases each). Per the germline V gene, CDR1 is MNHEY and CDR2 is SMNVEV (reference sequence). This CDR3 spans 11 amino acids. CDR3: CPEGCTDTQYF. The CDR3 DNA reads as TGTCCTGAGGGGTGCACAGATACGCAGTATTTT.